This T cell receptor (beta chain) comes out of a study of regulatory T cells in long-lasting Graves disease. CDR3 regions were amplified by Arm-PCR using iRepertoire HTBI primers to build TCR beta libraries. Study processing details: Identification across samples found about 61 TRBV and fewer than 15 TRBJ segments. MiXCR was run by TCRdb on the multiplex PCR reads, yielding one entry per CDR3 protein. TCRdb, not the original authors, processed these V and J calls. The sample includes hundreds of thousands of distinct CDR3 sequences, around an eighth of them seen just once. Time point indicated: newly diagnosed GD, antithyroid drugs for less than 3 months. PBMC-extracted RNA yielded the TCR library. These data also formed part of another study, on T cells in Graves' hyperthyroidism and ophthalmopathy. Per that paper: Diagnoses rested on clinical symptoms, serum thyroxine and TRAb, thyroid ultrasound and orbital computed tomography.

This receptor was obtained from a man under 40 with Graves disease. Here the sequenced sample was peripheral blood mononuclear cells (PBMCs), taken at new diagnosis, from a patient treated with antithyroid drugs.

CDR3 in DNA: TGTGCCAGCAGCATTTATGACACTGAAGCTTTCTTT. It is translated as CASSIYDTEAFF. The chain couples TRBV2 to TRBJ1-1; no reliable D call. CDR1 and CDR2 from the germline V gene are SNHLY and FYNNEI. This CDR3 region has 12 residues. V was pared by 6 bases and J by 3 bases, with 8 bases between.